The T cell receptor (beta chain) under discussion was sequenced for a study of identical twins (TCRdb year 2016). A note on the overall study: To test whether fetal clonotypes persist, the study used deep sequencing on TCR alpha and beta repertoires from monozygotic twins, unrelated adults of various ages, and cord blood. To rule out contamination, replicate twin experiments were performed at different times with different library preparation protocols. Study-wide findings and limitations: Compared with coincidental sharing between unrelated individuals, out-of-frame TCR alpha sequences shared between twins had an excess of sequences with low generation probability. Fewer insertions were carried by abundant cord blood beta clonotypes; a weaker similar trend was observed in young adult naive repertoires, while no such trend was observed in memory repertoires. Excess twin sharing in beta out-of-frame sequences was weaker because fewer shared sequences lowered the signal-to-noise ratio. In monozygotic twins, recombination models systematically underestimated out-of-frame TCR alpha sharing, but the models matched the sharing seen between unrelated individuals. Conclusions relied on cross-sectional statistical analysis, since the same donors could not be followed over many years. Zero-insertion analyses could be partly confounded by invariant T cells such as MAIT and iNKT, although diverse VJ usage argued against such confounding for most clonotypes.

Note on this clonotype: Its antigen is unknown. Base qualities are not recorded, but no much larger clone differs from it by a single base.

Every donor was a healthy Caucasian. Three pairs of female monozygotic twins, all aged about 18 to 29 years, were included in the twin cohort. Peripheral blood mononuclear cells were the source from which RNA for the TCR libraries was isolated. The library was prepared using 5' RACE. Sequencing used an Illumina HiSeq 2000. Template switching added a universal primer binding site, and the final cDNA carried a unique molecular identifier that allowed TCR cDNA molecules to be counted accurately. First-strand cDNA for TCR alpha and beta chains was synthesized from specific primers in the conserved constant-segment region. To control for contamination, every cDNA library was double barcoded, receiving both a SMART-Mk sample barcode and Illumina barcodes. TruSeq adapter sequences and Illumina sample barcodes were added in two successive PCR steps. The Illumina HiSeq platform was used with custom primers to sequence TCR alpha and beta cDNA libraries. The original pipeline was this. MiGEC processed the raw reads to extract unique molecular identifiers, while MiXCR was used to determine the CDR3 positions. Recombination models were inferred per individual with the repgenHMM and IGoR tools using an EM algorithm. The analysis of shared clonotypes was done with the tcR package in R, with sharing normalized by the product of cloneset sizes. To study raw recombination free of thymic and clonal selection effects, out-of-frame nonproductive sequences were analyzed. TCRdb handled the public reads itself, with Q25 trimming in fastp and clone calling in MiXCR, and kept productive beta chains. When rows share a CDR3 protein, they turn into one entry using the most common DNA and genes. None of the V and J calls come from the authors' own analysis; TCRdb made them. For this sample the table gives about 890,000 distinct CDR3 sequences, of which 10% to 15% were detected only once. The ten largest clones take up about 1.5% of the sample.

For this chain, trimming is 5 bases at the V end and 6 bases at the J end, and the number of junction bases without a gene match is 9. The germline V gene gives CDR1 as SGHRS and CDR2 as YFSETQ. The CDR3 starts with the cysteine, ends with the phenylalanine, and has 14 residues. Here the CDR3 DNA is all that survives: 42 bases in frame from base 1. These data were likewise used in another study, on yellow fever vaccine responses in identical twins. The second investigation adds: The authors reported that the T cell response to vaccination in identical twins appeared partly convergent and partly personalized. In the study, vaccine-responding T cell clones were precisely tracked in identical twins.

This chain is built from TRBV5-1 and TRBJ2-3; 7 nucleotides in the junction match TRBD2. This clonotype was sampled from a woman aged 18-30 years in good health. The source material was PBMCs. The DNA sequence reads TGCGCCAGCAGTATCGAGGGGAGGGGTGATACGCAGTATTTT. It encodes CASSIEGRGDTQYF. The CDR3, completed at both ends by the reference TRBV5-1 and TRBJ2-3 genes, gives the full variable domain KAGVTQTPRYLIKTRGQQVTLSCSPISGHRSVSWYQQTPGQGLQFLFEYFSETQRNKGNFPGRFSGRQFSNSRSEMNVSTLELGDSALYLCASSIEGRGDTQYFGPGTRLTVL.